This TCR beta chain emerged from a study of T-cell reconstitution after alpha-beta-depleted transplantation in children (dated by TCRdb to about 2016). In terms of the full investigation: Using TCR repertoire profiling, the study quantitatively followed how T-cell immune reconstitution unfolded in children after TCRalphabeta/CD19-depleted allogeneic hematopoietic cell transplantation.

The library relied on PCR. TCRdb names Illumina HiSeq 2500 as the instrument used. TCR library preparation used molecular barcoding, with unique molecular identifiers applied to normalize quantification of the TCRbeta repertoire. TCRdb applied fastp at Q25 and MiXCR to the public reads, then kept only in-frame beta chains. Each CDR3 protein gets just one entry, which takes the most common genes and DNA from the rows behind it. Within this sample are about a million distinct CDR3 sequences, with 25% to 35% of them counted one time only. Over 25% of the sample goes to the ten largest clones. In the case of this clonotype: There is no known antigen for this receptor. No clone much larger than this one lies a single base away; base qualities are absent.

Its CDR3 holds 14 amino acids, cysteine through phenylalanine. Left in the record is the CDR3 DNA by itself, 42 bases read in frame from the first base. CDR1 and CDR2 are drawn from the germline V gene: SGHDT, YYEEEE. The V and J ends are trimmed by 4 bases and 5 bases, leaving 12 bases between them. In the paper's terms, the treatment or condition label means: allogeneic hematopoietic cell transplantation with graft depleted of TCRalphabeta T cells and CD19 B cells. TCRalphabeta/CD19-depleted allogeneic hematopoietic cell grafts were given to the transplant recipients, all of whom were children. Beyond this particular receptor, the publication reports: Hyperexpanded clone frequencies declined over subsequent months; after one year, T-cell counts and TCRbeta diversity were mostly attributed to newly produced T cells. About two months after transplant, the apparently early recovery of alphabetaT-cell counts reportedly depended on just several hundred clones that had expanded rapidly and came from non-depleted graft cells. In some patients, the high TCRbeta diversity seen at day 60 was put down to recipient T cells and intrathymic progenitors that had survived conditioning.

Sequenced material: PBMCs, mostly from graft donor cells, taken 360 days after TCRalphabeta/CD19-depleted stem cell transplant. The sequence was obtained from a boy under two years old who had a stem cell transplant for SCID, so the T cells may come from the graft donor. The sequence joins TRBV5-6 to TRBJ2-2; perhaps TRBD1 is the D gene, with 6 bases matching. The sequenced DNA: TGTGCCAGCAGCATCTACAGGGTAACCGGGGAGCTGTTTTTT. Its translation is CASSIYRVTGELFF.